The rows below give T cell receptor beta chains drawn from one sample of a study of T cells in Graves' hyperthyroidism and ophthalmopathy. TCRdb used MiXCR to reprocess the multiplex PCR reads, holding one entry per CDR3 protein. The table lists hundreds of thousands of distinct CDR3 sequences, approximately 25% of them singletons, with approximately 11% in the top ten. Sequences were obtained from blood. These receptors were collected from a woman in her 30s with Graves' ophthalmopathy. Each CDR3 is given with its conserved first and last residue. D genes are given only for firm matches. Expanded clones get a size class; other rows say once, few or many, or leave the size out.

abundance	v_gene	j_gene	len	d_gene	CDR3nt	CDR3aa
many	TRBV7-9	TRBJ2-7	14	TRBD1	TGTGCCAGCAGCTTAAGGGACAGGGAGGACGAGCAGTACTTC	CASSLRDREDEQYF
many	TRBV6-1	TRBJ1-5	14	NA	TGTGCCAGCAGTCAACAGGGTTCATCTCGGCCCCAGCATTTT	CASSQQGSSRPQHF
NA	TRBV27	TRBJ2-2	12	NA	TGTGCCAGCAGTTTAAGGCAAGGGGAGCTGTTTTTT	CASSLRQGELFF
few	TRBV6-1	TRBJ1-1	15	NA	TGTGCCAGCAGGATCTTGGGGCACCCGAACACTGAAGCTTTCTTT	CASRILGHPNTEAFF
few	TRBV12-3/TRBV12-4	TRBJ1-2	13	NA	TGTGCCAGCAGTTTAATTACAGCCTATGGCTACACCTTC	CASSLITAYGYTF
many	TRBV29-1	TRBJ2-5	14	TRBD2	TGCAGCGTTGAAGAGCGGGGGGCGATAGGGACCCAGTACTTC	CSVEERGAIGTQYF
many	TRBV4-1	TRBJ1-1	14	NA	TGCGCCAGCAGCCAAGGACGTGGGAACACTGAAGCTTTCTTT	CASSQGRGNTEAFF
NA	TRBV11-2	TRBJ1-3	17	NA	TGTGCCAGCAGCTTCCCGACAGACGGCTACTCTGGAAACACCATATATTTT	CASSFPTDGYSGNTIYF
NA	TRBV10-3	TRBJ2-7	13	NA	TGTGCCACCGCCCCGGACATACCTCCCGAGCAGTACTTC	CATAPDIPPEQYF
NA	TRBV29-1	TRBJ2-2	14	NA	TGCAGCGTTGAAGGGACTACCAACACCGGGGAGCTGTTTTTT	CSVEGTTNTGELFF
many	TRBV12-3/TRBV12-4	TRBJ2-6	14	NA	TGTGCCAGCAGTACATCCCCTGGGGCCAACGTCCTGACTTTC	CASSTSPGANVLTF
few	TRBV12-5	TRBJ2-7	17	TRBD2	TGTGCTAGTGGCGCCCCGCCGGGTAGCGGGCTCTCCTACGAGCAGTACTTC	CASGAPPGSGLSYEQYF
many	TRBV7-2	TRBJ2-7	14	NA	TGTGCCAGCAGCTTAGCGTGGGGGAGTTACGAGCAGTACTTC	CASSLAWGSYEQYF
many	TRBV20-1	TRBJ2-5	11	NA	TGCAGTGCTCAGAGGGGTGAGACCCAGTACTTC	CSAQRGETQYF
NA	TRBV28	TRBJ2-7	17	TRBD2	TGTGCCAGCAGTTTATATCGGGGGACTAGCGGGGCCTACGAGCAGTACTTC	CASSLYRGTSGAYEQYF
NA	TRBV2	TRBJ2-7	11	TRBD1	TGTGCCAGCAGTGGAACAGGGGAACAGTACTTC	CASSGTGEQYF
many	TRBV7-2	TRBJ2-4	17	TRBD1	TGTGCCAGCAGCTATCCCCAGACAGGGATGGGCCGAAACATTCAGTACTTC	CASSYPQTGMGRNIQYF
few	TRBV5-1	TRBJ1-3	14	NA	TGCGCCAGCAGCTTGGGAGGGGACGGAAACACCATATATTTT	CASSLGGDGNTIYF
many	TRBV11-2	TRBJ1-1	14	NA	TGTGCCAGCAGCCCCTCTTTGACGACGGATGAAGCTTTCTTT	CASSPSLTTDEAFF
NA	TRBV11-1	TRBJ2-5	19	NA	TGTGCCAGCAGATCAGGGAGACCGGGACCGAGAAGATTTCAAGAGACCCAGTACTTC	CASRSGRPGPRRFQETQYF
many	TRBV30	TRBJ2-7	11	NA	TGTGCCTGGAGAGGTCTATACGAGCAGTACTTC	CAWRGLYEQYF
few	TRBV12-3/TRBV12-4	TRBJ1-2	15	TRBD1	TGTGCCAGCAGTCCTAACCAGGGGGCTAACTATGGCTACACCTTC	CASSPNQGANYGYTF
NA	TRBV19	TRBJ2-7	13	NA	TGTGCCAGTAGTAGAGCAATTTCCTACGAGCAGTACTTC	CASSRAISYEQYF
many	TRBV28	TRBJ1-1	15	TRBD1	TGTGCCAGCCCCCCCCCACAGGGGTTGGGCACTGAAGCTTTCTTT	CASPPPQGLGTEAFF
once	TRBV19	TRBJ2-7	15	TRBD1	TGTGCCAGTAGTATCCCGACAGGGGGAAGGAACGAGCAGTACTTC	CASSIPTGGRNEQYF
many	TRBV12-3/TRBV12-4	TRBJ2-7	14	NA	TGTGCCAGCAGTTTGGTGGGACACCACTACGAGCAGTACTTC	CASSLVGHHYEQYF
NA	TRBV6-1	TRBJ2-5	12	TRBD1	TGTGCCAGCAGTAAACAGGGGAAGACCCAGTACTTC	CASSKQGKTQYF
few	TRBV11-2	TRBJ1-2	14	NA	TGTGCCAGCAGCTTAGTGGGGCGGCACTATGGCTACACCTTC	CASSLVGRHYGYTF
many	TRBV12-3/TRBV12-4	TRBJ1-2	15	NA	TGTGCCAGCAGTTTAGTGCCAGGAAGCTTCGGTGGCTACACCTTC	CASSLVPGSFGGYTF